The clone carrying this T cell receptor beta chain was counted a few times. V was clipped by 5 bases and J by 9 bases, with 14 bases between them. Germline V gene lookup returns CDR1 MRHNA and CDR2 SNTAGT. This CDR3 spans 13 amino acids. This record comes from a study of metastatic and nonmetastatic thyroid tumors. About the study: Repertoires were compared across blood and tumor or nodule tissue from malignant and benign thyroid patients.

No patient had received any treatment before thyroid surgery. TCRdb recomputed clones from the PCR reads via MiXCR. The sample has around 40,000 clones, about 24% seen once; the top ten hold around 9.5%. The sequence was collected from a female donor with papillary thyroid cancer or a benign thyroid nodule (not recorded which). Some clones in this sample may be carry-over from other donors' samples. V gene TRBV6-4 combines with J gene TRBJ2-1; D may be TRBD1 (6 bases). What was sequenced was blood. The CDR3 loop is CASSTTRQAEQFF. The CDR3 nucleotides are TGTGCCAGCAGTACAACCCGACAGGCTGAGCAGTTCTTC.